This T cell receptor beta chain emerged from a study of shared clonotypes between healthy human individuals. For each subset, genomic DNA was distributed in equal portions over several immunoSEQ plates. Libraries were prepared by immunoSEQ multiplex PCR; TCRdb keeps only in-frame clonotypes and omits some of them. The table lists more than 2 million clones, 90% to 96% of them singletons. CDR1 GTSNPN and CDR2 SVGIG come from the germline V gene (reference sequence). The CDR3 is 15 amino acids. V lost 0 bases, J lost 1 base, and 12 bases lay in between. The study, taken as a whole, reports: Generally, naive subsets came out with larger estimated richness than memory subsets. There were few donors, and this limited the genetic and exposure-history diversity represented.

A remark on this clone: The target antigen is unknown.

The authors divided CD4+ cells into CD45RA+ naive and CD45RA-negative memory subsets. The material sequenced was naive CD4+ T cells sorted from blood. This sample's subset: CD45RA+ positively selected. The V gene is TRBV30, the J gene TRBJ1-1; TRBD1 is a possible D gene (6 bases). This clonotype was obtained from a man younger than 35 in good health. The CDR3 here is CAWSVLWTENTEAFF. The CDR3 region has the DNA TGTGCCTGGAGTGTACTGTGGACAGAGAACACTGAAGCTTTCTTT.